This passage covers 11 T cell receptor beta chains from one sample sequenced in a study of T cells expressing NK-cell markers. Following a re-call of the 5' RACE reads, TCRdb has one entry per CDR3 protein and lacks DNA. In total, the table holds hundreds of thousands of distinct CDR3 sequences. Sample: blood T cells: a sorted CD56 or NKG2C T cell subset, CD4+ or CD8+ T cells, or bulk PBMC T cells (not recorded which). These receptors were taken from a woman aged 18 to 69 in good health.

The V call is TRBV6-1, the J call TRBJ1-1; TCRdb's D call, TRBD1, is unchecked because there is no DNA. The germline V gene has CDR1 MNHNS and CDR2 SASEGT. The CDR3 consists of 15 residues. This CDR3 reads CASSPYGGSDTEAFF.

The chain employs TRBV5-1 and TRBJ1-5. Germline loops: CDR1 SGHRS, CDR2 YFSETQ. The CDR3 spans 15 residues. This CDR3 is CASSLGGGSNQPQHF.

The chain is built from TRBV20-1 and TRBJ2-1; TCRdb's D call of TRBD1 is untestable without DNA. CDR1 is DFQATT, CDR2 SNEGSKA, per germline (reference sequence). The CDR3 runs to 13 residues. CDR3 amino acids: CSAGTRRDNEQFF.

The chain joins TRBV12-3 or TRBV12-4 to TRBJ2-5; the TCRdb call, TRBD1, lacks DNA for checking. The CDR3 is made up of 13 amino acids. CDR3 in amino acids: CASWGDSQETQYF.

The V gene is TRBV28, the J gene TRBJ1-1. The CDR3 runs to 13 residues. Germline CDR1 and CDR2: MDHEN and SYDVKM. CDR3: CASSLGKRTEAFF.

CDR3 protein: CASSYQRGDSTDTQYF. This rearrangement joins TRBV6-2 or TRBV6-3 to TRBJ2-3; the TCRdb D gene call, TRBD2, has no DNA to confirm it. Germline CDR1 reads MNHEY; CDR2 reads SVGEGT. The CDR3 extends over 16 amino acids.

This rearrangement joins TRBV20-1 to TRBJ2-7; TCRdb's D gene call, TRBD2, goes unchecked for lack of DNA. This CDR3 region has 14 residues. The germline V gene has CDR1 DFQATT and CDR2 SNEGSKA (reference sequence). The CDR3 spells CSAAPGAGGKEQYF.

The chain recombines TRBV19 with TRBJ2-5; there is no DNA to check the TCRdb D call of TRBD1. Germline V gene sequence: CDR1 LNHDA, CDR2 SQIVND (reference sequence). This CDR3 is 16 amino acids long. The CDR3 sequence is CASTKGGVPDQETQYF.

This rearrangement joins TRBV20-1 to TRBJ2-3; TCRdb names TRBD1, which stays unverified in the absence of DNA. The germline V gene encodes CDR1 DFQATT and CDR2 SNEGSKA (reference sequence). The CDR3 loop spans 12 amino acids. CDR3 region: CSAGDSLGTQYF.

V and J are TRBV5-1 and TRBJ1-6. The length of the CDR3 is 15 residues. Germline loops: CDR1 SGHRS, CDR2 YFSETQ. The CDR3: CASSLSTQGHSPLHF.

CDR3 residues: CASSSDRARNRNTEAFF. The chain has TRBV12-3 or TRBV12-4 and TRBJ1-1; the TRBD1 assignment by TCRdb is unverifiable without DNA. The CDR3 covers 17 residues.